Below, 17 T cell receptor beta chains from the same sample are listed, as sequenced in a study of cytomegalovirus exposure and HLA in healthy donors. The PCR employed 60 Vbeta primers together with 13 Jbeta primers. TCRdb's copy holds only in-frame clones and misses some; the assay was immunoSEQ multiplex PCR. Here the sample spans 150,000 to 200,000 clones, 79% being singletons. Input material: PBMCs. All receptors come from a girl under 18 in good health and CMV-seropositive.

This clone showed up just once. The rearrangement joins TRBV6-5 to TRBJ1-1, with a tentative D call TRBD1 (5 bases). V lost 6 bases and J lost 5, with 10 bases in between. This CDR3 has 12 residues. CDR1 is MNHEY and CDR2 is SVGAGI in the germline V gene. The CDR3 loop is CASSQGGTEAFF. The CDR3 DNA reads as TGTGCCAGCAGCCAGGGAGGAACTGAAGCTTTCTTT.

The chain employs TRBV11-2 and TRBJ2-7; TRBD1 is a possible D gene (5 bases). V was cut by 3 bases and J by 5 bases, with 17 bases left in between. The CDR3 has 15 residues. Germline V CDR1 and CDR2: SGHAT, FQNNGV. The CDR3: CASSFISQGSDEQYF. The CDR3 nucleotides are TGTGCCAGCAGCTTTATTTCGCAGGGTTCGGACGAGCAGTACTTC.

This chain links TRBV6-5 with TRBJ1-2, with a possible D match to TRBD1 (6 bases). Germline assignment: CDR1 MNHEY and CDR2 SVGAGI. This CDR3 spans 11 amino acids. Trimming pared 6 bases from V and 6 bases from J, leaving 8 bases between. This CDR3 is CASRGADGYTF. For the CDR3, the DNA is TGTGCCAGCAGGGGGGCGGATGGCTACACCTTC.

This clone occurred once. The CDR3 nucleotides are TGTGCCAGCAGCCCTGGCGGGTTTGCTCAAGAGACCCAGTACTTC. This codes for CASSPGGFAQETQYF. This chain uses TRBV7-2 with TRBJ2-5, with a weak D call TRBD2 (5 bases). V shed 5 bases and J shed 2 bases, with 15 bases lying between them. Germline loops: CDR1 SGHTA, CDR2 FQGNSA. The CDR3 covers 15 residues.

J is TRBJ1-5 and V is TRBV27; TRBD1 agrees at 8 bases. The CDR3 covers 14 residues. CDR1 and CDR2 (germline): MNHEY, SMNVEV (reference sequence). Trimming took 3 bases from V and 4 from J; bases not matched to a gene: 2. In DNA form, the CDR3 reads TGTGCCAGCAGTTTTGGGACAGGTAATCAGCCCCAGCATTTT. Residues: CASSFGTGNQPQHF.

The CDR3 sequence is CASSERGGSYGYTF. As DNA, the CDR3 is TGTGCCAGCAGTGAACGAGGGGGCAGCTATGGCTACACCTTC. This chain joins TRBV6-1 and TRBJ1-2; 7 positions match TRBD1. The CDR3 is made up of 14 amino acids. Germline-derived CDR1 and CDR2 are MNHNS and SASEGT. V trimming: 2 bases; J trimming: 4 bases; junction bases outside the gene matches: 4.

The table lists this clone with a count of one. The chain joins TRBV5-6 to TRBJ1-6; D may be TRBD1 (5 bases). This CDR3 is built from 15 residues. From germline, CDR1 is SGHDT and CDR2 YYEEEE. The ends were cut back, 2 bases at V and 14 bases at J, with 20 bases in the middle. The DNA of the CDR3 is TGTGCCAGCAGCTTTGTTGGGGCAGGTTTTAAGGCCCTCCACTTT. Protein product: CASSFVGAGFKALHF.

This clone was observed a single time. The chain couples TRBV27 to TRBJ2-1; D is possibly TRBD1 (6 bases). The CDR3 covers 20 residues. Trimming stripped 1 base from V and 5 bases from J, with 27 bases between. Germline V lookup: CDR1 MNHEY, CDR2 SMNVEV (reference sequence). CDR3: CASSLWAYSTGTPTNNEQFF. CDR3 sequence (DNA): TGTGCCAGCAGTTTATGGGCATACAGCACAGGGACCCCAACCAACAATGAGCAGTTCTTC.

J is TRBJ1-6 and V is TRBV27; D is unresolved. This CDR3 has 12 residues. The germline CDR1 and CDR2 sequences are MNHEY and SMNVEV (reference sequence). Trimming removed 3 bases at V and 9 bases at J, with 6 bases between. The CDR3: CASSFGSSPLHF. The CDR3 DNA reads TGTGCCAGCAGTTTTGGCAGTTCACCCCTCCACTTT.

The chain combines TRBV5-1 with TRBJ2-3; the D is unclear. Germline-derived CDR1 and CDR2 are SGHRS and YFSETQ. The CDR3 consists of 13 residues. Deletions cut 0 bases from V and 3 bases from J, with 5 bases between. CDR3 nucleotide sequence: TGCGCCAGCAGCTTGGTACGGACAGATACGCAGTATTTT. Encoded protein: CASSLVRTDTQYF.

This chain links TRBV29-1 with TRBJ2-3, with a tentative D call TRBD1 (6 bases). Trimming took off 4 bases at V and 2 bases at J, with 10 bases between the two ends. CDR1 and CDR2 from the germline V gene are SQVTM and ANQGSEA. This CDR3 comprises 13 residues. The chain's CDR3 is CSVGGGLTDTQYF. The CDR3 bases are TGCAGCGTTGGAGGGGGTCTCACAGATACGCAGTATTTT.

V gene TRBV7-2 combines with J gene TRBJ2-3; possible D gene TRBD2, 6 bases. V was clipped by 4 bases and J by 2 bases, with 25 bases between them. Germline-derived CDR1 and CDR2 are SGHTA and FQGNSA. The CDR3 covers 19 residues. The CDR3 loop reads CASSYPGSARVKNTDTQYF. The CDR3 nucleotides are TGTGCCAGCAGCTACCCCGGGAGTGCCAGGGTTAAAAACACAGATACGCAGTATTTT.

V gene TRBV4-1 combines with J gene TRBJ2-5; no definite D call. V was shortened by 0 bases and J by 7 bases, with 9 bases between the two germline ends. Germline V gene lookup returns CDR1 MGHRA and CDR2 YSYEKL. The CDR3 is made up of 13 amino acids. The CDR3 region has the DNA TGCGCCAGCAGCCAAGAGGCGGATCTGACCCAGTACTTC. Translating gives CASSQEADLTQYF.

This clone is a singleton in its sample. This sequence joins TRBV7-7 and TRBJ2-2; 8 positions match TRBD2. J was trimmed by 4 bases and V by 2 bases; bases with no gene match: 6. This CDR3 is built from 16 residues. CDR1 SSHAT and CDR2 FNYEAQ come from the germline V gene (reference sequence). CDR3 in amino acids: CASSLLSGGATGELFF. The CDR3 DNA is TGTGCCAGCAGCTTATTGTCGGGAGGGGCCACCGGGGAGCTGTTTTTT.

CDR3 protein: CAISETGADQPQHF. In nucleotides, the CDR3 is TGTGCCATCAGCGAGACAGGGGCAGATCAGCCCCAGCATTTT. The chain has TRBV10-3 and TRBJ1-5, with TRBD1 matching over 8 bases. The CDR3 contains 14 residues. The V segment lost 6 bases and the J segment 5 bases; nucleotides outside the gene matches: 6. Germline lookup yields CDR1 ENHRY and CDR2 SYGVKD.

This chain uses TRBV5-4 with TRBJ2-2, with 9 nucleotides matching TRBD1. The J segment lost 4 bases and the V segment lost 4 bases, leaving 8 bases of the junction unmatched. The germline CDR1 and CDR2 sequences are SGHNT and YYREEE (reference sequence). The CDR3 sequence is 16 residues long. The CDR3 spells CASSRETGGSTGELFF. In nucleotides, the CDR3 is TGTGCCAGCAGCCGCGAGACAGGGGGTAGCACCGGGGAGCTGTTTTTT.

The V and J genes are TRBV7-2 and TRBJ2-7; possible D gene TRBD2, 6 bases. V was shortened by 5 bases and J by 2 bases, with 13 bases between the two germline ends. This CDR3 is 14 amino acids long. Germline assignment: CDR1 SGHTA and CDR2 FQGNSA. CDR3 amino acids: CASSPRDFPYEQYF. Written as DNA, the CDR3 is TGTGCCAGCAGCCCCCGGGACTTCCCCTACGAGCAGTACTTC.